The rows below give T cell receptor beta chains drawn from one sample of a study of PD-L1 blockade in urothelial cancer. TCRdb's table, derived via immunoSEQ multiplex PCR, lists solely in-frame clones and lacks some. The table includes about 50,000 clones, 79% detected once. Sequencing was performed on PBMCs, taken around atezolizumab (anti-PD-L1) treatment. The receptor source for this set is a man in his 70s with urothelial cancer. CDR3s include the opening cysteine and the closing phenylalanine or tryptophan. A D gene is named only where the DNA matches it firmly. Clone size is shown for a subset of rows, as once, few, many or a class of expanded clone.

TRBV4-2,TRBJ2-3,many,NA,TGTGCCAGCAGGGGCATCCTAGCAGTCCCTCCAACAGATACGCAGTATTTT,CASRGILAVPPTDTQYF
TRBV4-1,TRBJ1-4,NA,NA,TGCGCCAGCAGCCATGGTTCGTGGGGGGCTAATGAAAAACTGTTTTTT,CASSHGSWGANEKLFF
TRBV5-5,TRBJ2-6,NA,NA,TGTGCCAGCAGCTTGGGTGTGACAGTCATTGGGGCCAACGTCCTGACTTTC,CASSLGVTVIGANVLTF
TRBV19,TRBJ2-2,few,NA,TGTGCCAGTAGTATCTCTCCCGGGGAGCTGTTTTTT,CASSISPGELFF
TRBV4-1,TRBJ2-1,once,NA,TGCGCCAGCAGCCAAGCTAAAGGGGATGAGCAATTCTTC,CASSQAKGDEQFF
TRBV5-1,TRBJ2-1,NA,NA,TGCGCCAGCAGCTCCTCTCGGGAGTTGGGTAGCAATGAGCAGTTCTTC,CASSSSRELGSNEQFF
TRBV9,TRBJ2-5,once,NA,TGTGCCAGCAGCGTAGCATCAGGGGAAGAGACCCAGTACTTC,CASSVASGEETQYF
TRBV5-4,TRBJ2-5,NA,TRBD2,TGTGCCAGCAGCCCCACCTTGGGGAGGGCCTTAGGCGAGACCCAGTACTTC,CASSPTLGRALGETQYF
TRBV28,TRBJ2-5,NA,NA,TGTGCCAGCAGTGGAGTTGGGTCGGAGGAGACCCAGTACTTC,CASSGVGSEETQYF
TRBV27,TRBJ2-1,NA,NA,TGTGCCAGCAGTACCCCCAGGGACTCGCACGGGATGTATGAGCAGTTCTTC,CASSTPRDSHGMYEQFF
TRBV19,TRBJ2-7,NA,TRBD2,TGTGCCAGTAGTATATCTAGCGGGAAGCCATCCTACGAGCAGTACTTC,CASSISSGKPSYEQYF
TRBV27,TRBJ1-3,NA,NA,TGTGCCAGCAGTTTAGGCCAGAATGGAAACACCATATATTTT,CASSLGQNGNTIYF
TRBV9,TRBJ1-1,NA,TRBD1,TGTGCCAGCAGCGCACCGACAGGGGGCTGGGACACTGAAGCTTTCTTT,CASSAPTGGWDTEAFF
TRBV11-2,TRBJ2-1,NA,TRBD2,TGTGCCAGCAGCGCATATTCGGGACTAGCGGACTACAATGAGCAGTTCTTC,CASSAYSGLADYNEQFF
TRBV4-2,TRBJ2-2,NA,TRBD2,TGTGCCAGCAGCTACGAGGGACTAGCGAGGAACACCGGGGAGCTGTTTTTT,CASSYEGLARNTGELFF
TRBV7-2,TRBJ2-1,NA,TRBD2,TGTGCCAGCAGCCCTACTAGCGGGAGTGACAATGAGCAGTTCTTC,CASSPTSGSDNEQFF
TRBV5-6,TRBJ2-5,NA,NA,TGTGCCAGCAGCCCCATGGGGCGGGAGACCCAGTACTTC,CASSPMGRETQYF
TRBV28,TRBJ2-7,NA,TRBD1,TGTGCCAGCAGTTCGACAGGGATAGAGTACTTC,CASSSTGIEYF
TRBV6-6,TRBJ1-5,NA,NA,TGTGCCAGCAGTTACCTGAATCAGCCCCAGCATTTT,CASSYLNQPQHF
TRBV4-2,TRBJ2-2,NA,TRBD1,TGTGCCAGCAGCCAACAGACAGGGGGGAACACCGGGGAGCTGTTTTTT,CASSQQTGGNTGELFF
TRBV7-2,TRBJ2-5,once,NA,TGTGCCAGCAGCCTTCCCCTCGGGTCAGGGGAGACCCAGTACTTC,CASSLPLGSGETQYF
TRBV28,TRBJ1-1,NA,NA,TGTGCCAGCAGTGTGACAGGTTTAGGGAACACTGAAGCTTTCTTT,CASSVTGLGNTEAFF
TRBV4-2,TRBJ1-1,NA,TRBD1,TGTGCCAGCAGTCGACAGGGCACCATGAACACTGAAGCTTTCTTT,CASSRQGTMNTEAFF
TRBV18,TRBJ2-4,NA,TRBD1,TGTGCCAGCTCATCCGGGACAGAGCTAGCCAAAAACATTCAGTACTTC,CASSSGTELAKNIQYF
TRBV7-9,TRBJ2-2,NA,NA,TGTGCCAGCAGCTTATTTGGCGGGGCGAACACCGGGGAGCTGTTTTTT,CASSLFGGANTGELFF
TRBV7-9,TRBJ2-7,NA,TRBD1,TGTGCCAGCAGCCCCCCGGGACAGGGAACCTACGAGCAGTACTTC,CASSPPGQGTYEQYF
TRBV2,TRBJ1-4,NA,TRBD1,TGTGCCAGCAGTTGGGGCAGGGGGGTGACGGAAAAACTGTTTTTT,CASSWGRGVTEKLFF
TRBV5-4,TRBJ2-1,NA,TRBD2,TGTGCCAGCAGTTGGGGGGAACTAGCGGGACTCAATGAGCAGTTCTTC,CASSWGELAGLNEQFF
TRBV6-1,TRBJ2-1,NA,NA,TGTGCCAGCAGGAGCTCCTACAATGAGCAGTTCTTC,CASRSSYNEQFF
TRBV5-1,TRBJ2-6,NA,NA,TGCGCCAGCAGCCCTTTAACTTCTGGGGCCAACGTCCTGACTTTC,CASSPLTSGANVLTF
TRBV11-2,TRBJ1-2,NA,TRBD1,TGTGCCAGCAGCTTAGATTGGGCAGGGGGCATCTATGGCTACACCTTC,CASSLDWAGGIYGYTF
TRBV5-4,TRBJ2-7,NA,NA,TGTGCCAGCAGCTTGGATCTCTACGAGCAGTACTTC,CASSLDLYEQYF
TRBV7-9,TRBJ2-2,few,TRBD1,TGTGCCAGCAGCCATCTCACAGGGGCTAACGGGGAGCTGTTTTTT,CASSHLTGANGELFF
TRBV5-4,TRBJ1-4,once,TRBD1,TGTGCCAGCAGCTTGGGACAGGGGGCGGGTGAAAAACTGTTTTTT,CASSLGQGAGEKLFF
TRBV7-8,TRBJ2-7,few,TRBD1,TGTGCCAGCAGCTCAGGACAGGGGGCGCGGGAGCAGTACTTC,CASSSGQGAREQYF
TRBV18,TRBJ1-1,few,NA,TGTGCCAGCTCACCACTTGGCAGTGGGAACACTGAAGCTTTCTTT,CASSPLGSGNTEAFF
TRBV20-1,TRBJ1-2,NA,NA,TGCAGTGGGTTAGCTAACTATGGCTACACCTTC,CSGLANYGYTF
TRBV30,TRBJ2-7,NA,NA,TGTGCCTGGAGTCTAGGGGGGGTCTCCTACGAGCAGTACTTC,CAWSLGGVSYEQYF